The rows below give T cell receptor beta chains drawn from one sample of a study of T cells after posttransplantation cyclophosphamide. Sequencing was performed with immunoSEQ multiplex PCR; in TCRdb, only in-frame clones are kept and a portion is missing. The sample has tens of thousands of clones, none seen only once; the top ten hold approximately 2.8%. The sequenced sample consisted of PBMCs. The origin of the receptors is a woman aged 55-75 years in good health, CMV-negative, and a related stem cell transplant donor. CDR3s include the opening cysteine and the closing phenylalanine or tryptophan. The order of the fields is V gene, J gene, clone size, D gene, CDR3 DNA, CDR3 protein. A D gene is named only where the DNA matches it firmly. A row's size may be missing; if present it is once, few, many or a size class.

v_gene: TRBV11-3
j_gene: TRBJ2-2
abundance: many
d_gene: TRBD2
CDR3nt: TGTGCCAGCGCAATTGATAGGACTAGCGGATTCACCGGGGAGCTGTTTTTT
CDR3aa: CASAIDRTSGFTGELFF

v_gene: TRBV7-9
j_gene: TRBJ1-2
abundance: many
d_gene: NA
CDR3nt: TGTGCCAGCAGCGGCGCGGGGACCCACGCGGATGGCTACACCTTC
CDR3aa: CASSGAGTHADGYTF

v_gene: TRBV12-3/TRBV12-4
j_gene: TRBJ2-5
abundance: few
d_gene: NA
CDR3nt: TGTGCCAGCAGTCGGGGACTTGGGGAGACCCAGTACTTC
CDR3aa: CASSRGLGETQYF

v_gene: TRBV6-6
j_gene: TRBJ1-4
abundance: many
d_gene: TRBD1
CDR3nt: TGTGCCAGCAGCCCCGGGACAGGGCATGAAAAACTGTTTTTT
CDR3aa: CASSPGTGHEKLFF

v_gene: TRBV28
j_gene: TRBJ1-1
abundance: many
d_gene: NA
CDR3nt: TGTGCCAGCAGTCGCGGGGGGAGGGCTGAAGCTTTCTTT
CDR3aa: CASSRGGRAEAFF

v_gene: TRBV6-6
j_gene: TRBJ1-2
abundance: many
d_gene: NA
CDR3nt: TGTGCCAGCTCTTTTGGGGGGGACGGCTGGTATGGCTACACCTTC
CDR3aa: CASSFGGDGWYGYTF

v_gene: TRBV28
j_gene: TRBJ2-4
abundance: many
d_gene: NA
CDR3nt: TGTGCCAGCAGACCACAGGGAGCCAAAAACATTCAGTACTTC
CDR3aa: CASRPQGAKNIQYF

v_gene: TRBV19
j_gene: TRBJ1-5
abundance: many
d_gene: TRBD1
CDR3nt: TGTGCCAGTCTCGACAGGGAGAATCAGCCCCAGCATTTT
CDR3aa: CASLDRENQPQHF

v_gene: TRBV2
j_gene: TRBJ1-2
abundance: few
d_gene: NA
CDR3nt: TGTGCCAGCAGTGAAGATCAGAACTATGGCTACACCTTC
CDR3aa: CASSEDQNYGYTF

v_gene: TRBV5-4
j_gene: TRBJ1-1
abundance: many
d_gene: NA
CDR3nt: TGTGCCAGCAGCTTTTGGACAGTGATGGATGAAGCTTTCTTT
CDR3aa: CASSFWTVMDEAFF

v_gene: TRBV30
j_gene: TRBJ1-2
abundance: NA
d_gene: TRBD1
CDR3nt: TGTGCCTGGAAAAAAGGGGGCACGGGCTATGGCTACACCTTC
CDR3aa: CAWKKGGTGYGYTF

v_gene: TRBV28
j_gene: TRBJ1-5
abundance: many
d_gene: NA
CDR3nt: TGTGCCAGCAGTGTAGACAGTGGTCCCTTTGAAGGCAATCAGCCCCAGCATTTT
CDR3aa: CASSVDSGPFEGNQPQHF

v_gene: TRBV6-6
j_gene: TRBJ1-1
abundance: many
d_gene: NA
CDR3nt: TGTGCCAGCAGACTCGGGGATACTGAAGCTTTCTTT
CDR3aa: CASRLGDTEAFF

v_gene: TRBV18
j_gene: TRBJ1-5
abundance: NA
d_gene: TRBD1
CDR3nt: TGTGCCAGCTCACCTGTGGGACAGGGTTTTAATCAGCCCCAGCATTTT
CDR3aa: CASSPVGQGFNQPQHF

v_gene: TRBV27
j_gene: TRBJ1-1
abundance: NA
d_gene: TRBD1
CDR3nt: TGTGCCAGCGGTGACAGGGCGGGGACTGAAGCTTTCTTT
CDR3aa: CASGDRAGTEAFF

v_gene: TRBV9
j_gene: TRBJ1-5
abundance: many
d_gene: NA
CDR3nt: TGTGCCAGCAGCGTAGGAGGAACAGGGAATCAGCCCCAGCATTTT
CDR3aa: CASSVGGTGNQPQHF

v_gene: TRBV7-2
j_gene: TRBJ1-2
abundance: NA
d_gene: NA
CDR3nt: TGTGCCAGCAGCTTAGAGGGGGGGGGTCGGGAGGGAGGCTACACCTTC
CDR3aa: CASSLEGGGREGGYTF

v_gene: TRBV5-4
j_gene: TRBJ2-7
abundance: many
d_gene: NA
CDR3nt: TGTGCCAGCAGCCCGCGGAATTCCTACGAGCAGTACTTC
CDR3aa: CASSPRNSYEQYF

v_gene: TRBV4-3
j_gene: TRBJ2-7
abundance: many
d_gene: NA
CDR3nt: TGCGCCAGCAGCCAAGATGGGCGGGGTGACGAGCAGTACTTC
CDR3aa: CASSQDGRGDEQYF

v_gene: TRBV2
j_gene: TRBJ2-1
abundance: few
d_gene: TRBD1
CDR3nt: TGTGCCAGCAATCCAGGGGGCTCCTACAATGAGCAGTTCTTC
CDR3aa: CASNPGGSYNEQFF

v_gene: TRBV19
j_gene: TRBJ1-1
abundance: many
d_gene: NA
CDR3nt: TGTGCCAGTCGAGGCGGGGACACTGAAGCTTTCTTT
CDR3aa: CASRGGDTEAFF

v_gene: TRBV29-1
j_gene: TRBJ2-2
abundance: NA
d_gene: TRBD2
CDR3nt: TGCAGCGCTGCGGGGACTAGCGGGAACACCGGGGAGCTGTTTTTT
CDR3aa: CSAAGTSGNTGELFF

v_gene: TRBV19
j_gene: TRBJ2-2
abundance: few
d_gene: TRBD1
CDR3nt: TGTGCCACTGGGGGACAGGGGAACACCGGGGAGCTGTTTTTT
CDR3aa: CATGGQGNTGELFF

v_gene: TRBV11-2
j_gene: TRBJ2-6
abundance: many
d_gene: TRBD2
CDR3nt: TGTGCCAGCAGCCTTCTCAGGACTAGCGGGACGGCTGGGGCCAACGTCCTGACTTTC
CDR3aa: CASSLLRTSGTAGANVLTF

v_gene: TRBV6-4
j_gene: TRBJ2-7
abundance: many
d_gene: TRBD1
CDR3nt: TGTGCCAGCAGTGGGCGGACAGGGGGCTACGAGCAGTACTTC
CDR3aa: CASSGRTGGYEQYF

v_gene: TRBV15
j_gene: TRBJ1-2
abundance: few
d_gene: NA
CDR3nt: TGTGCCACCAGCGCTCAGGGGCCGGCCTATGGCTACACCTTC
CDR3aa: CATSAQGPAYGYTF

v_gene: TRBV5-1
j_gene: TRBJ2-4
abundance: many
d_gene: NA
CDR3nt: TGCGCCAGCAGAGGCGGGGACATTCAGTACTTC
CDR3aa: CASRGGDIQYF

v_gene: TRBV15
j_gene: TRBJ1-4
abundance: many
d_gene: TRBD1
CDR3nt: TGTGCCACCAGCACCGGGACAGGGAGTGAAAAACTGTTTTTT
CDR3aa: CATSTGTGSEKLFF

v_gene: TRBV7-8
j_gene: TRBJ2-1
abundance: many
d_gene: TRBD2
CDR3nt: TGTGCCAGCAGCTTAGAGCTAGCGGGAGGCTTCTCCAATGAGCAGTTCTTC
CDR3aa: CASSLELAGGFSNEQFF

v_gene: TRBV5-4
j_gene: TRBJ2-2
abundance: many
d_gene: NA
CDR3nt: TGTGCCAGCAGCCTACGAGATGGGAACACCGGGGAGCTGTTTTTT
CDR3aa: CASSLRDGNTGELFF

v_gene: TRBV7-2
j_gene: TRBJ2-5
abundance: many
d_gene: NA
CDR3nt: TGTGCCAGCAGCCCCCTGCCGGGGGAGACCCAGTACTTC
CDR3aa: CASSPLPGETQYF

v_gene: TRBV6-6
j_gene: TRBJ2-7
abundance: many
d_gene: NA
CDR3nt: TGTGCCAGCACATTTAGCGAGACCGACCACGAGCAGTACTTC
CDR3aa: CASTFSETDHEQYF

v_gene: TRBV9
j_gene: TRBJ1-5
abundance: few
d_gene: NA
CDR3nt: TGTGCCAGCAGCGTAGGGGGGCAGGGTCAGCCCCAGCATTTT
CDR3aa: CASSVGGQGQPQHF

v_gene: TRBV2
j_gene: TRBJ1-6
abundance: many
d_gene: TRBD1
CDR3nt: TGTGCCAGCAACCCGGGACAGGGTAGTTCACCCCTCCACTTT
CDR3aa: CASNPGQGSSPLHF

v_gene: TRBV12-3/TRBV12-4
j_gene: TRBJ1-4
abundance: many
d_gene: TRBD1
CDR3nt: TGTGCCAGCAGGTCGACAGGGATTAATGAAAAACTGTTTTTT
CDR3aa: CASRSTGINEKLFF

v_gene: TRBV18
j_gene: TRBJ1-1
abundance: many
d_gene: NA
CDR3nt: TGTGCCAGCTCACCAAGGGGGAACACTGAAGCTTTCTTT
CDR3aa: CASSPRGNTEAFF

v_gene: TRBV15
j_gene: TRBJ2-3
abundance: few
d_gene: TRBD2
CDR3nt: TGTGCCACCTCCTCTGGTAGCGGGAGCTCAGATACGCAGTATTTT
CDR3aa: CATSSGSGSSDTQYF

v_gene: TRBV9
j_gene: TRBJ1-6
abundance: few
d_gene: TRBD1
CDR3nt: TGTGCCAGCAGCGCGACTGGGACAGAAAATTCACCCCTCCACTTT
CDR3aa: CASSATGTENSPLHF

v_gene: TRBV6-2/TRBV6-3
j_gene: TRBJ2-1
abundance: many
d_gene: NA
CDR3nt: TGTGCCAGCAGCCTAGGGTCCCGGGACTTGTACAATGAGCAGTTCTTC
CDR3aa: CASSLGSRDLYNEQFF

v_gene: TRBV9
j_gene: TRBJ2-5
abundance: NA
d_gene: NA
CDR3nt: TGTGCCAGCAGCGCCAGCGGCCAAGAGACCCAGTACTTC
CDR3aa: CASSASGQETQYF

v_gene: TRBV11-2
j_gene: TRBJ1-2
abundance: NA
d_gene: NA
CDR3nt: TGTGCCACCGACGAGAGGGCCGCCTATGGCTACACCTTC
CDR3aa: CATDERAAYGYTF

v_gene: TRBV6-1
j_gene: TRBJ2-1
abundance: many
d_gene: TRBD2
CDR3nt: TGTGCCAGCAGTGGCGGACTAGCGGGATCTTACAATGAGCAGTTCTTC
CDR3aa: CASSGGLAGSYNEQFF

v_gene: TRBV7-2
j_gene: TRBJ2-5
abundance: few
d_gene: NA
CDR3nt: TGTGCCAGCAGCTTAGTGCGGGGCCTGGGGGAGACCCAGTACTTC
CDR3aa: CASSLVRGLGETQYF

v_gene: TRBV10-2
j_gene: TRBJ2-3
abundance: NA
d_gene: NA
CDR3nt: TGCGCCAGCAGTGGAGGGGGGGCCTACATTTCTAGCACAGATACGCAGTATTTT
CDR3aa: CASSGGGAYISSTDTQYF

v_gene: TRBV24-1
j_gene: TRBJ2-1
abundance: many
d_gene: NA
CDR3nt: TGTGCCACCAGTGATTTGGGAGGGGTTTACAATGAGCAGTTCTTC
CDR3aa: CATSDLGGVYNEQFF

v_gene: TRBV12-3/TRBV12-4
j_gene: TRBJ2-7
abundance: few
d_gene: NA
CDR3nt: TGTGCCAGCGGTTGGACAAAAGGTGCCGAGCAGTACTTC
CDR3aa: CASGWTKGAEQYF

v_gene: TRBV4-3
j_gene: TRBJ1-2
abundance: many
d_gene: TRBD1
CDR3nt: TGCGCCAGCAGCCCAGGGACAGGCAATGGCTACACCTTC
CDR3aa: CASSPGTGNGYTF

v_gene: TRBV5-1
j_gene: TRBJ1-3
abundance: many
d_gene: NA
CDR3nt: TGCGCCAGCAGCAAAGATAGCTCTGGAAACACCATATATTTT
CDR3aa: CASSKDSSGNTIYF

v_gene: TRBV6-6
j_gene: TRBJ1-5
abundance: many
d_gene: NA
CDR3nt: TGTGCCAGTAGCAGGGGCAATCAGCCCCAGCATTTT
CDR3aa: CASSRGNQPQHF

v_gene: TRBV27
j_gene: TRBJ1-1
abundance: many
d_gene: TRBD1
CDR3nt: TGTGCCAGCAGTTTAGACAGGGGGCTGGCCACTGAAGCTTTCTTT
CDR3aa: CASSLDRGLATEAFF

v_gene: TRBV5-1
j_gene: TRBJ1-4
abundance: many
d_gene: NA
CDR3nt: TGCGCCAGCAGCTTGGTTGGCACAACTAATGAAAAACTGTTTTTT
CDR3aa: CASSLVGTTNEKLFF

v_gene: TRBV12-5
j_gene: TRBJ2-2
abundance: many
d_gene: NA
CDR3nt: TGTGCTAGTGGTTTATCGGGGGTCGGGGAGCTGTTTTTT
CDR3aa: CASGLSGVGELFF